A selection of T cell receptor beta chains follows, all from one sample in a study of blood T cell repertoires in COVID-19. This table comes from immunoSEQ multiplex PCR, and its TCRdb copy is limited to in-frame clones, with some not included. This table holds around 78,000 clones, 77% found once. The material sequenced was peripheral blood. The receptors were gathered from a human donor in a cohort sampled during active COVID-19. Both conserved end residues are part of each CDR3. A D gene is named only where the DNA matches it firmly. The size field is filled for only some rows; it gives once, few, many or a size class.

J gene | clone size | CDR3 length | V gene | D gene | CDR3 DNA | CDR3 protein
TRBJ1-1 | few | 13 | TRBV25-1 | . | TGTGCCAGCACCGGGTATTACGACACTGAAGCTTTCTTT | CASTGYYDTEAFF
TRBJ1-3 | . | 14 | TRBV5-6 | . | TGTGCCAGCAGCTTGTGGGGACACGGAAACACCATATATTTT | CASSLWGHGNTIYF
TRBJ2-4 | . | 16 | TRBV7-2 | . | TGTGCCAGCAGCTTATCCGGAGTCGGGGCCAAAAACATTCAGTACTTC | CASSLSGVGAKNIQYF
TRBJ1-4 | . | 13 | TRBV2 | TRBD1 | TGTGCCAGCAGTAGGGACAGGGGCGAAAAACTGTTTTTT | CASSRDRGEKLFF
TRBJ1-1 | . | 14 | TRBV5-1 | . | TGCGCCAGCAGGGGGAGGGGTGGTGACACTGAAGCTTTCTTT | CASRGRGGDTEAFF
TRBJ2-3 | . | 15 | TRBV5-1 | . | TGCGCCAGCAGCTTTTCGGGGGGCAATAGTGATACGCAGTATTTT | CASSFSGGNSDTQYF
TRBJ2-2 | . | 20 | TRBV11-3 | . | TGTGCCAGCAGCTTTTTATTCCCCCGAATGGGGGGTGATGGCACCGGGGAGCTGTTTTTT | CASSFLFPRMGGDGTGELFF
TRBJ1-6 | . | 14 | TRBV7-9 | TRBD1 | TGTGCCAGCAGCTTGGGACAGAATAATTCACCCCTCCACTTT | CASSLGQNNSPLHF
TRBJ1-5 | . | 14 | TRBV6-1 | . | TGTGCCAGCAGTGAAGGAGGGTGGAATCAGCCCCAGCATTTT | CASSEGGWNQPQHF
TRBJ2-7 | . | 15 | TRBV5-6 | . | TGTGCCAGCAGCTTTGGGGCTAGGTCAGGGGACGAGCAGTACTTC | CASSFGARSGDEQYF
TRBJ2-1 | once | 15 | TRBV5-1 | TRBD1 | TGCGCCAGCACCCTGACAGGGACCTCCTACAATGAGCAGTTCTTC | CASTLTGTSYNEQFF
TRBJ2-7 | . | 11 | TRBV20-1 | . | TGCAGTGCTAGAGATTACTACGAGCAGTACTTC | CSARDYYEQYF
TRBJ2-2 | once | 16 | TRBV18 | TRBD2 | TGTGCCAGCTCACGGACTAGCGGGGCCTACACCGGGGAGCTGTTTTTT | CASSRTSGAYTGELFF
TRBJ2-7 | . | 15 | TRBV6-2/TRBV6-3 | . | TGTGCCAGCAGTTCCACAAGCAGGGCTAGCTACGAGCAGTACTTC | CASSSTSRASYEQYF
TRBJ2-7 | . | 16 | TRBV11-1 | . | TGTGCCAGCAGCCCGCCGGAGGGCCTCCGGGCCTACGAGCAGTACTTC | CASSPPEGLRAYEQYF
TRBJ1-5 | few | 14 | TRBV19 | . | TGTGCCAGTAGTACGAGGACAGACAATCAGCCCCAGCATTTT | CASSTRTDNQPQHF
TRBJ2-5 | . | 16 | TRBV5-4 | TRBD2 | TGTGCCAGCAGCTTGGCGACTAGCGGGGGCCCAATCCCCCAGTACTTC | CASSLATSGGPIPQYF
TRBJ1-2 | . | 14 | TRBV28 | . | TGTGCCAGCAGTTTTACAGTGTCAAACTATGGCTACACCTTC | CASSFTVSNYGYTF
TRBJ2-5 | . | 15 | TRBV28 | . | TGTGCCAGCAGCCAGTGGGACGGCGGGAAGGAGACCCAGTACTTC | CASSQWDGGKETQYF
TRBJ2-7 | . | 16 | TRBV7-6 | TRBD2 | TGTGCCAGCAGCTTAGGGGCGGGAGGAAGACTATACGAGCAGTACTTC | CASSLGAGGRLYEQYF
TRBJ2-5 | . | 14 | TRBV19 | TRBD2 | TGTGCCAGTCGGCTAGCGGGGGGTAGGGAGACCCAGTACTTC | CASRLAGGRETQYF
TRBJ2-5 | . | 15 | TRBV6-5 | TRBD2 | TGTGCCAGCAGCCAGAAAGCGGGGGAGGTGGAGACCCAGTACTTC | CASSQKAGEVETQYF
TRBJ1-2 | . | 15 | TRBV5-1 | TRBD1 | TGCGCCAGCAGCGACGGGACAGCCTCCCAGAATGGCTACACCTTC | CASSDGTASQNGYTF
TRBJ2-5 | . | 13 | TRBV5-6 | . | TGTGCCAGCAGCTTCGGAACAGAAGAGACCCAGTACTTC | CASSFGTEETQYF
TRBJ2-7 | . | 13 | TRBV12-3/TRBV12-4 | TRBD1 | TGTGCCAGCAGAACTACAGGGGCCTACGAGCAGTACTTC | CASRTTGAYEQYF
TRBJ2-7 | . | 14 | TRBV19 | . | TGTGCCAGTAGTATAGATCTCTCCAGCTACGAGCAGTACTTC | CASSIDLSSYEQYF